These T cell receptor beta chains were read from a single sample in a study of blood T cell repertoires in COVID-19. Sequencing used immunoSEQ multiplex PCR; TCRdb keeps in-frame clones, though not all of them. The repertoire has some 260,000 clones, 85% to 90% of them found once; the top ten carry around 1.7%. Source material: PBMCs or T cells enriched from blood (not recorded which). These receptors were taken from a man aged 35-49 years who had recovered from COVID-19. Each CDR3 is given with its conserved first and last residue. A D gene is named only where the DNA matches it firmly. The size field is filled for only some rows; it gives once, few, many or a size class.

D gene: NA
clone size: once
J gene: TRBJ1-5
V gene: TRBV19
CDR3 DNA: TGTGCCAGTAGTAGCCGACAGCTAAATCAGCCCCAGCATTTT
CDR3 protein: CASSSRQLNQPQHF

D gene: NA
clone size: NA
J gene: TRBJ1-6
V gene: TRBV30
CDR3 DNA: TGTGCCTGGAAGGAATCAGGGAATAATTCACCCCTCCACTTT
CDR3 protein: CAWKESGNNSPLHF

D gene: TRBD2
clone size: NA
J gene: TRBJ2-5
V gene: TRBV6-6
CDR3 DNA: TGTGCCACCTCCTTGGGGCTAGCGGATCAAGAGACCCAGTACTTC
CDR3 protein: CATSLGLADQETQYF

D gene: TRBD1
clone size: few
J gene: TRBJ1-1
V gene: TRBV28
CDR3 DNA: TGTGCCAGCAGGCCCAACTTACCAGGGGGCCCTGAAGCTTTCTTT
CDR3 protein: CASRPNLPGGPEAFF

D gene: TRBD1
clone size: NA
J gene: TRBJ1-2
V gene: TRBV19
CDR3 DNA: TGTGCCAGTAGTGTTGACAGGGACCTACACTATGGCTACACCTTC
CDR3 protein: CASSVDRDLHYGYTF

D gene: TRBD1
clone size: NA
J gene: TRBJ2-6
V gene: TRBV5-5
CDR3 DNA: TGTGCCAGCAGCGCTACCGGGACAGGGGCCTCTGGGGCCAACGTCCTGACTTTC
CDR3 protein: CASSATGTGASGANVLTF

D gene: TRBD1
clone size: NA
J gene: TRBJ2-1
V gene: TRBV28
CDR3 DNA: TGTGCCAGCATCCGGGACAGGGGGTATACTGAGCAGTTCTTC
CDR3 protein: CASIRDRGYTEQFF

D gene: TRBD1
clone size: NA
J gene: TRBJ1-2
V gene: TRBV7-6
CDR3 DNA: TGTGCCAGCAGCTTAGATCCCAGGACAGGCGCTAACTATGGCTACACCTTC
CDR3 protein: CASSLDPRTGANYGYTF

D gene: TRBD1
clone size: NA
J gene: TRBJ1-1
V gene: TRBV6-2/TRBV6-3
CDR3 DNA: TGTGCCAGCAGTTACAGGGGGCATGGCACTGAAGCTTTCTTT
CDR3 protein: CASSYRGHGTEAFF

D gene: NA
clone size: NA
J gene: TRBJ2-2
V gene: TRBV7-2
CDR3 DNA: TGTGCCACCGGACAGATAAACACCGGGGAGCTGTTTTTT
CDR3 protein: CATGQINTGELFF

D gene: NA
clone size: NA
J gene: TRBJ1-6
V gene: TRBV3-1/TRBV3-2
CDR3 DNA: TGTGCCAGCAGCCACCGGGGGGCCTCCTATAATTCACCCCTCCACTTT
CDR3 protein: CASSHRGASYNSPLHF

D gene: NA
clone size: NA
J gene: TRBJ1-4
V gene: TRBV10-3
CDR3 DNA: TGTGCCATCAGTGATCGGAGGACCCCAACTAATGAAAAACTGTTTTTT
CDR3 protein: CAISDRRTPTNEKLFF

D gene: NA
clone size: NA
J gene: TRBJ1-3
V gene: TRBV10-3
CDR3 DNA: TGTGCCATCAGTGACCCTGGGCGCTCTGGAAACACCATATATTTT
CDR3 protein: CAISDPGRSGNTIYF

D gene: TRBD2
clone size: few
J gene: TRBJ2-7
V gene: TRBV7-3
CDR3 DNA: TGTGCCAGCAGCCCGGGTGGGGCGGGAGCGGCTTCCGAGCAGTACTTC
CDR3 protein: CASSPGGAGAASEQYF

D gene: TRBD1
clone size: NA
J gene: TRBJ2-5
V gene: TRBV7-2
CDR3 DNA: TGTGCCAGCAGAGACACGACAGGGTTGAAGACCCAGTACTTC
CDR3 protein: CASRDTTGLKTQYF

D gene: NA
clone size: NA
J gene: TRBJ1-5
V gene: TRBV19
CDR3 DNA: TGTGCCAGTAGTATTGGCGGGATTAGCAATCAGCCCCAGCATTTT
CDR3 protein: CASSIGGISNQPQHF

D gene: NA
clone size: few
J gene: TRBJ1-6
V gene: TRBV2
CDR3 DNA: TGTGCCAGCAGTGAGGGGCAGGGAGGCTCACCCCTCCACTTT
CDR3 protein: CASSEGQGGSPLHF

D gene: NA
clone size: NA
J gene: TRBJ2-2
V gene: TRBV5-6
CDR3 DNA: TGTGCCAGCAGCTGGGGGGCCGGGGAGCTGTTTTTT
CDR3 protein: CASSWGAGELFF

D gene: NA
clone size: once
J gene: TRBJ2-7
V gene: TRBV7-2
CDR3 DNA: TGTGCCAGCAGCCGAGACAGGCCCTACGAGCAGTACTTC
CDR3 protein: CASSRDRPYEQYF

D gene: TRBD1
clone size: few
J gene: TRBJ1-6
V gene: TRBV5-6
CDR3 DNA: TGTGCCAGCAGCTTGGGTCCCGACAGGGGTTATTCACCCCTCCACTTT
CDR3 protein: CASSLGPDRGYSPLHF

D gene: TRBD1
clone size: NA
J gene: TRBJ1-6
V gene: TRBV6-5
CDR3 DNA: TGTGCCAGCACCTCCAGGGGGGATAATTCACCCCTCCACTTT
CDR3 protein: CASTSRGDNSPLHF

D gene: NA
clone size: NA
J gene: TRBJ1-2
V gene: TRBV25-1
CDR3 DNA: TGTGCCAGCAGTGAACCAGGGAAGGTCGATGGCTACACCTTC
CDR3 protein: CASSEPGKVDGYTF

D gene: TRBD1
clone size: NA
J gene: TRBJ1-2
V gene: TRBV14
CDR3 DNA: TGTGCCAGCAGCCTCACAAGGACAGGGGACTCAGGTGGCTACACCTTC
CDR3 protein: CASSLTRTGDSGGYTF

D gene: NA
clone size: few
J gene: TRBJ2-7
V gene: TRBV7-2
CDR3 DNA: TGTGCCAGCAGCTTAGGGGCGATCTACGAGCAGTACTTC
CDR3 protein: CASSLGAIYEQYF

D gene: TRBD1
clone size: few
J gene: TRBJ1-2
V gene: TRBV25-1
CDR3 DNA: TGTGCCAGCGGCGGACAGGGCTATGGCTACACCTTC
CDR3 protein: CASGGQGYGYTF

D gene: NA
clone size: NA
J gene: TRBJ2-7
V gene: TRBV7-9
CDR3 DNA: TGTGCCAGCAGCTTAATGGGGACAAGTTACGAGCAGTACTTC
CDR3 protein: CASSLMGTSYEQYF

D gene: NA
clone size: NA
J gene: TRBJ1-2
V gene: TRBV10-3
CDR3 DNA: TGTGCCATCACGCGGGGCGAGGGTAACTATGGCTACACCTTC
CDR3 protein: CAITRGEGNYGYTF

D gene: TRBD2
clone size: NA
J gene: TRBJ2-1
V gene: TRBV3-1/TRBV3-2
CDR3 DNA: TGTGCCAGCAGCCAAGATGTAGCGGGGGCCCGGGATGAGCAGTTCTTC
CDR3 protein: CASSQDVAGARDEQFF

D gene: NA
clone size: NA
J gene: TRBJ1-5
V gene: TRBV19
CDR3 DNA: TGTGCCAGTAGTGACACCCTCAATCAGCCCCAGCATTTT
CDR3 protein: CASSDTLNQPQHF

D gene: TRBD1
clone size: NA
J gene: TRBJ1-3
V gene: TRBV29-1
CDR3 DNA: TGCAGCGTTAAACCGACAGGGGGAAACACCATATATTTT
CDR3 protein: CSVKPTGGNTIYF

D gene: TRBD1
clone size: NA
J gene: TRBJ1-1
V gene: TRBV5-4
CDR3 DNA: TGTGCCAGCAGCTTGGACAGGGGGAACACTGAAGCTTTCTTT
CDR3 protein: CASSLDRGNTEAFF

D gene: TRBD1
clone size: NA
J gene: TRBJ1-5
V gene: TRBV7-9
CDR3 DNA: TGTGCCAGCAGCTCCCGACAGGGTGATCAGCCCCAGCATTTT
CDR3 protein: CASSSRQGDQPQHF

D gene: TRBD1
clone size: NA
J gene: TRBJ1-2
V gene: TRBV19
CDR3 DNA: TGTGCCAGTAGCCCTGGGACAGGAACTAACTATGGCTACACCTTC
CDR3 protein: CASSPGTGTNYGYTF

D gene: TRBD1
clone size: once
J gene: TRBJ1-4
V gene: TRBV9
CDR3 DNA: TGTGCCAGCAGCTCCCGACAGGGATCAAATGAAAAACTGTTTTTT
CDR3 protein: CASSSRQGSNEKLFF

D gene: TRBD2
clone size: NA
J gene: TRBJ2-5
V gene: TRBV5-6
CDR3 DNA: TGTGCCAGCAGCTTCCGGTGGGAGGGCGGACAAGAGACCCAGTACTTC
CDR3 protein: CASSFRWEGGQETQYF

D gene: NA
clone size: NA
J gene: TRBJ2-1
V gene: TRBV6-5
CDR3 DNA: TGTGCCAGCAGTTACGGCAGGGCAGGTTTAGATGAGCAGTTCTTC
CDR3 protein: CASSYGRAGLDEQFF

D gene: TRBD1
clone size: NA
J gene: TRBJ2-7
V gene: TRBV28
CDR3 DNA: TGTGCCAGCAGCCCGACAGGGGCCTACGAGCAGTACTTC
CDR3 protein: CASSPTGAYEQYF

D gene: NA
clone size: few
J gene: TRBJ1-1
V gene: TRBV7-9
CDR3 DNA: TGTGCCAGCAGCCCGGTATTTCTGAGTGCTGAAGCTTTCTTT
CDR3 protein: CASSPVFLSAEAFF

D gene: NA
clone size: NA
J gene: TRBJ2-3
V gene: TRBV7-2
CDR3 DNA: TGTGCCAGCAGCTTAGTTGCGGGAATGGCAGATACGCAGTATTTT
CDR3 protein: CASSLVAGMADTQYF

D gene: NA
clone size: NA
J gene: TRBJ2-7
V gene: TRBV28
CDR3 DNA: TGTGCCAGCAGCCTCCCCAGGGACTCCCAGTACTTC
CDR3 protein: CASSLPRDSQYF

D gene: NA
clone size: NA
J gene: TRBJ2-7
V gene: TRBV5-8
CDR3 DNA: TGTGCCAGCAGCCCCAGTGGGCAGTACTTC
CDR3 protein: CASSPSGQYF

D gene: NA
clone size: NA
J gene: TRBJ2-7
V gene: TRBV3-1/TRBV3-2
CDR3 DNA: TGTGCCAGCAGCCCCAGTACATTATACGAGCAGTACTTC
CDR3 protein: CASSPSTLYEQYF

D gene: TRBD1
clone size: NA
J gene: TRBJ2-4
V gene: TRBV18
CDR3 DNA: TGTGCCAGCTCACCCCAGGGGGTGGTGGCCAAAAACATTCAGTACTTC
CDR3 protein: CASSPQGVVAKNIQYF

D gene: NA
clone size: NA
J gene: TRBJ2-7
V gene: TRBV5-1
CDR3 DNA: TGCGCCAGCAATCAGGGGTTTGTCCCCTACGAGCAGTACTTC
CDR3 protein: CASNQGFVPYEQYF

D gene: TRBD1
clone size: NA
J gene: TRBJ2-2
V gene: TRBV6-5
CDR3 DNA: TGTGCCAGCAGATGGGGACAGGGAAACACCGGGGAGCTGTTTTTT
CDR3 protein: CASRWGQGNTGELFF